This T cell receptor beta chain was found in a study of cytomegalovirus exposure and HLA in healthy donors. About the research overall: An analysis done earlier identified more than 100 million unique TCR beta sequences from approximately 180 million T cells.

PCR primers comprised 60 Vbeta and 13 Jbeta primers. TCRdb's copy holds only in-frame clones and misses some; the assay was immunoSEQ multiplex PCR. The profile covers under 150,000 clones, with roughly four fifths appearing a single time and roughly 12% taken by the ten largest. Concerning this clone itself: Its antigen is unknown. The same CDR3 also results from other DNA sequences found in this sample.

This CDR3 spans 13 amino acids. Germline CDR1 reads LNHDA; CDR2 reads SQIVND (reference sequence). V gave up 5 bases and J gave up 5 bases; unmatched junction bases: 2. Whole-study findings and limits: Some TCR beta chains (164 of them) were listed as cytomegalovirus-associated. In the analysis, some V segments, TRBV6-2 and TRBV6-3 included, were excluded as indistinguishable. Among the sequence variants, a highly shared cluster was likely an artifact of sequencing.

The sequenced material came from PBMCs. This TCR came from a male donor in good health and CMV-seropositive. V usage is TRBV19 and J usage is TRBJ1-5, with 8 bases aligning to TRBD1. The CDR3 DNA sequence: TGTGCCAGTAGTGGGACAGGCGATCAGCCCCAGCATTTT. This encodes CASSGTGDQPQHF.